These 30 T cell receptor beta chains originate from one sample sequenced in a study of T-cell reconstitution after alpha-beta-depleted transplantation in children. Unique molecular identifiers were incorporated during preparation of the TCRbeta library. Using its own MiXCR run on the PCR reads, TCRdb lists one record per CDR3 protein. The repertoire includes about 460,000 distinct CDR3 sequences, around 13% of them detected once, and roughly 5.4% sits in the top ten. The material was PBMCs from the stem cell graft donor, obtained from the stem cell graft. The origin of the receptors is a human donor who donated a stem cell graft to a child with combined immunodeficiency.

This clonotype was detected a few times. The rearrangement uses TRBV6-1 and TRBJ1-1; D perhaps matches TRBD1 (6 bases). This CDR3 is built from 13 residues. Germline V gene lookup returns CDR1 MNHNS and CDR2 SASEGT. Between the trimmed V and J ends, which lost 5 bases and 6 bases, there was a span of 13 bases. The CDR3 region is CASSRGGLAEAFF. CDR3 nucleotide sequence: TGTGCCAGCAGTAGGGGGGGGCTTGCTGAAGCTTTCTTT.

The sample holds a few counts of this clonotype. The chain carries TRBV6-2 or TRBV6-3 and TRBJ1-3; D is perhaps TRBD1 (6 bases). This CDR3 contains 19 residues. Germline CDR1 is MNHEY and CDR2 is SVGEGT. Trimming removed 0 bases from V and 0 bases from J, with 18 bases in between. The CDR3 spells CASSYSNAWDINSGNTIYF. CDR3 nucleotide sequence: TGTGCCAGCAGTTACTCGAACGCCTGGGACATCAACTCTGGAAACACCATATATTTT.

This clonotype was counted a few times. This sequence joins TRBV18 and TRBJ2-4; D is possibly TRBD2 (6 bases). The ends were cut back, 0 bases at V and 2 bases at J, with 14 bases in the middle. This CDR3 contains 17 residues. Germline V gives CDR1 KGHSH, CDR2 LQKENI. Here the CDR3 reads CASSPPGRRGSKNIQYF. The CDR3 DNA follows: TGTGCCAGCTCACCACCAGGGCGGCGGGGTTCCAAAAACATTCAGTACTTC.

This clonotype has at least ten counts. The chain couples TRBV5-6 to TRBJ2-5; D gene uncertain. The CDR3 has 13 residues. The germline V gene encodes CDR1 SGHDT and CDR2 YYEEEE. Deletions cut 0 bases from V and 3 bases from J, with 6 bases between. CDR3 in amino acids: CASSLGGKETQYF. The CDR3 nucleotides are TGTGCCAGCAGCTTGGGCGGCAAAGAGACCCAGTACTTC.

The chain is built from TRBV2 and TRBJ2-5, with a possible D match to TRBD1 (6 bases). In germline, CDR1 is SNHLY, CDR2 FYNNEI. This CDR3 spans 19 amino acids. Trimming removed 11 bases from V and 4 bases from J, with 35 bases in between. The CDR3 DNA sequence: TGTGCCTTCTGTCCCCCTCCCACCTATGTAACCAAGGGGGTAGAGACCCAGTACTTC. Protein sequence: CAFCPPPTYVTKGVETQYF. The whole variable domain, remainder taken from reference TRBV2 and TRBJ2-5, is EPEVTQTPSHQVTQMGQEVILRCVPISNHLYFYWYRQILGQKVEFLVSFYNNEISEKSEIFDDQFSVERPDGSNFTLKIRSTKLEDSAMYFCAFCPPPTYVTKGVETQYFGPGTRLLVL.

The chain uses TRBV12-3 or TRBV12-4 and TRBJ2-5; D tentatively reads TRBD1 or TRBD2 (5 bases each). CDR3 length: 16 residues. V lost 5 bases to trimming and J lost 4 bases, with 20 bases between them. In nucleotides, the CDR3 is TGTGCCAGCAGTCCCAACCACGGGACCGGTGGAGAGACCCAGTACTTC. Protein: CASSPNHGTGGETQYF.

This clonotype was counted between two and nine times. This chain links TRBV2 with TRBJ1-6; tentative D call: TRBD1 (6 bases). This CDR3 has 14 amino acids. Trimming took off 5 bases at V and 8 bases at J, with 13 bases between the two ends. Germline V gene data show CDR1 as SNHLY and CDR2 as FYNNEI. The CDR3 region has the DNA TGTGCCAGCAGTCCCGGGACATGGGATTCACCCCTCCACTTT. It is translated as CASSPGTWDSPLHF. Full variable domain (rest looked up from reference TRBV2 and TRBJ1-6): EPEVTQTPSHQVTQMGQEVILRCVPISNHLYFYWYRQILGQKVEFLVSFYNNEISEKSEIFDDQFSVERPDGSNFTLKIRSTKLEDSAMYFCASSPGTWDSPLHFGNGTRLTVT.

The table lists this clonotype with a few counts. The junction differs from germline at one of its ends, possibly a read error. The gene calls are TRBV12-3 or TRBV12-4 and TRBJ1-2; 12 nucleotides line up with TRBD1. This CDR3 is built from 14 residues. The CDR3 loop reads CASSLGGTGGGRGF. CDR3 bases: TGTGCCAGCAGTTTAGGGGGGACAGGGGGCGGCAGAGGCTTC.

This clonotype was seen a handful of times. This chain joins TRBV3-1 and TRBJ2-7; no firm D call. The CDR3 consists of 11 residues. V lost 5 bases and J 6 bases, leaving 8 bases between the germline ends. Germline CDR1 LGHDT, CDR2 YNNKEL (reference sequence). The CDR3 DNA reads TGTGCCAGCAGCGCCCTCGGCGAGCAGTACTTC. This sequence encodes CASSALGEQYF.

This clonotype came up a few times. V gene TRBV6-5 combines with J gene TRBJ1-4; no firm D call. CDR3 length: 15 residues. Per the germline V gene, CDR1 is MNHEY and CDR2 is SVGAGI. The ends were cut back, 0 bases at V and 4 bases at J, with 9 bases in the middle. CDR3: CASSYSTSGNEKLFF. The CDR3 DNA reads TGTGCCAGCAGTTACTCGACATCGGGTAATGAAAAACTGTTTTTT.

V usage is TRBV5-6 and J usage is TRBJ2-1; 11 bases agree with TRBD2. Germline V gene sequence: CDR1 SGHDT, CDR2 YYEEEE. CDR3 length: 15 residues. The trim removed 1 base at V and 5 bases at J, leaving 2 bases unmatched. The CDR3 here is CASSLQGLADNEQFF. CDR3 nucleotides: TGTGCCAGCAGCTTGCAGGGACTAGCGGACAATGAGCAGTTCTTC.

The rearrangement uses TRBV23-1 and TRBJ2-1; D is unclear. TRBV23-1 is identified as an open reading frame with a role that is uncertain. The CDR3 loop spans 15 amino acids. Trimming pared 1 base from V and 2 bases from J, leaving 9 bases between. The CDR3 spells CASSQYRKPYNEQFF. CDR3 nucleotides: TGCGCCAGCAGTCAATACCGGAAGCCCTACAATGAGCAGTTCTTC.

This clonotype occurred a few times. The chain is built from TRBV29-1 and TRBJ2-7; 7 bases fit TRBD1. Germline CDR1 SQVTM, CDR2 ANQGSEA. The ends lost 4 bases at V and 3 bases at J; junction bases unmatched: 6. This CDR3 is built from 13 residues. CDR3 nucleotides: TGCAGCGTTGGGGGGACAGCTGTCTACGAGCAGTACTTC. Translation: CSVGGTAVYEQYF.

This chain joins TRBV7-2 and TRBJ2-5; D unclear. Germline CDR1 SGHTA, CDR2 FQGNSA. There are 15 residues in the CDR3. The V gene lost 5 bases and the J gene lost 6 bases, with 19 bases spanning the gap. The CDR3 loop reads CASSPLVRTAKTQYF. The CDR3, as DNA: TGTGCCAGCAGCCCTCTGGTGCGCACTGCAAAGACCCAGTACTTC.

Here the CDR3 DNA reads TGTGCCAGCCTCTCCTGGGGTTCTGGGGCCAACGTCCTGACTTTC. It is translated as CASLSWGSGANVLTF. This chain uses TRBV13 with TRBJ2-6; D is undetermined. The CDR3 runs to 15 residues. V lost 8 bases and J 1 base, leaving 12 bases between the germline ends. Per germline, CDR1 PRHDT and CDR2 FYEKMQ (reference sequence).

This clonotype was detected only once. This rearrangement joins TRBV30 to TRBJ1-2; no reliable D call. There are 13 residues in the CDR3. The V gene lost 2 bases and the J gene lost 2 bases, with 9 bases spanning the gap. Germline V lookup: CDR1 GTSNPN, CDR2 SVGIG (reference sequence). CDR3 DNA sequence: TGTGCCTGGAGTCCTGGGCCCAACTATGGCTACACCTTC. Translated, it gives CAWSPGPNYGYTF.

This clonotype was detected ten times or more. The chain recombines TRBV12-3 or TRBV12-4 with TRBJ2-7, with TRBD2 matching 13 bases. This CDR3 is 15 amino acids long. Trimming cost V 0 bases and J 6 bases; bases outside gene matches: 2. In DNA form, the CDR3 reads TGTGCCAGCAGTTTAGCCGGGACTAGCGGGACCGAGCAGTACTTC. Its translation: CASSLAGTSGTEQYF.

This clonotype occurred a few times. CDR3 nucleotide sequence: TGTGCCACCAGTGACCGGACTAGCGGGGACACAGATACGCAGTATTTT. Its translation is CATSDRTSGDTDTQYF. The V call is TRBV24-1, the J call TRBJ2-3; the match to TRBD2 covers 12 bases. V lost 4 bases, J lost 2 bases, and 3 bases stayed unmatched. From germline, CDR1 is KGHDR and CDR2 SFDVKD. CDR3 length: 16 residues.

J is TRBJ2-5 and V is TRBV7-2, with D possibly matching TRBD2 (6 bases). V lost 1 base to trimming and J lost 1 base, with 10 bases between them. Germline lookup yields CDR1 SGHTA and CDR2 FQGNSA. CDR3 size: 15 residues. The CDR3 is CASSLGGVLQETQYF. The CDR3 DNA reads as TGTGCCAGCAGCTTAGGCGGGGTACTCCAAGAGACCCAGTACTTC.

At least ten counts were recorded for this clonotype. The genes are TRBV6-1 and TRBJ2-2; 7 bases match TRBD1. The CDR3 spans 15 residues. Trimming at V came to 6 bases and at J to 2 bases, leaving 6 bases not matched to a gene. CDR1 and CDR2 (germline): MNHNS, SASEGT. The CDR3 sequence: CASRPGTANTGELFF. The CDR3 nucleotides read TGTGCCAGCAGACCCGGGACAGCCAACACCGGGGAGCTGTTTTTT.

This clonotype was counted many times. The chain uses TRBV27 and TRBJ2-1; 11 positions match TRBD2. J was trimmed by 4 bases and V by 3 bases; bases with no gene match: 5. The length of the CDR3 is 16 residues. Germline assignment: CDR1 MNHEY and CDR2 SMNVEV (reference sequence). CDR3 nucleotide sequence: TGTGCCAGCAGTTTCACGACTAGCGGGGTTTACAATGAGCAGTTCTTC. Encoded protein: CASSFTTSGVYNEQFF.

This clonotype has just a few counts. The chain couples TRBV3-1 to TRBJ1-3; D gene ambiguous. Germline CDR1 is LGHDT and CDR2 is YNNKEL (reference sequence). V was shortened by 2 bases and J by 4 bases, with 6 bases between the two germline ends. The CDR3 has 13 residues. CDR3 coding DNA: TGTGCCAGCAGCCAAAGGTCCGGAAACACCATATATTTT. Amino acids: CASSQRSGNTIYF.

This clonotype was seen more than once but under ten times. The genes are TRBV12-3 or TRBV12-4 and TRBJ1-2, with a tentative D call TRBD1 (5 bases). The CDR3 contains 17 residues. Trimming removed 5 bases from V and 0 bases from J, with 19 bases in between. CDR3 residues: CASSPRAGTWANYGYTF. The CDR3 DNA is TGTGCCAGCAGTCCCCGGGCCGGGACCTGGGCTAACTATGGCTACACCTTC.

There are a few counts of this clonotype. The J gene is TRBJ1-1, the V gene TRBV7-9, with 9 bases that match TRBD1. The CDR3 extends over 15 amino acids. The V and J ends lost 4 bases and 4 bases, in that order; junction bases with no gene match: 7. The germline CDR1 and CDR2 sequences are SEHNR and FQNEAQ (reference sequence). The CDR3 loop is CASSSRDRDPTEAFF. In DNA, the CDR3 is TGTGCCAGCAGCTCCCGGGACAGGGATCCCACTGAAGCTTTCTTT. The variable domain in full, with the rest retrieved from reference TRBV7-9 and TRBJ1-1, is DTGVSQNPRHKITKRGQNVTFRCDPISEHNRLYWYRQTLGQGPEFLTYFQNEAQLEKSRLLSDRFSAERPKGSFSTLEIQRTEQGDSAMYLCASSSRDRDPTEAFFGQGTRLTVV.

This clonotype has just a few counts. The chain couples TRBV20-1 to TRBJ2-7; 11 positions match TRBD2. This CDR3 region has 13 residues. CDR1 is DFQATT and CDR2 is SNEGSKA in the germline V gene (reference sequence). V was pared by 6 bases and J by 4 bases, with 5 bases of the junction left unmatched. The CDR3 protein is CSADSGRGYEQYF. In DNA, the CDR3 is TGCAGTGCAGATAGCGGGAGGGGTTACGAGCAGTACTTC.

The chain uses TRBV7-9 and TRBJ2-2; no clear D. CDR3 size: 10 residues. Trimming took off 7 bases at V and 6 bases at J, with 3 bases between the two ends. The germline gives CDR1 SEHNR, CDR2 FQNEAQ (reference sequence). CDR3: CASIPGELFF. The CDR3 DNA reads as TGTGCCAGCATCCCCGGGGAGCTGTTTTTT.

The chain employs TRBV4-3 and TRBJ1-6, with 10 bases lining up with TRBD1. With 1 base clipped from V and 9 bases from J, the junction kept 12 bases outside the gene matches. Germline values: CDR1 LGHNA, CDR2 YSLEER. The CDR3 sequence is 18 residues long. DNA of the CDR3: TGCGCCAGCAGCCAAGGAAGGGACAGGGGTTATGGGGGTTCACCCCTCCACTTT. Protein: CASSQGRDRGYGGSPLHF.

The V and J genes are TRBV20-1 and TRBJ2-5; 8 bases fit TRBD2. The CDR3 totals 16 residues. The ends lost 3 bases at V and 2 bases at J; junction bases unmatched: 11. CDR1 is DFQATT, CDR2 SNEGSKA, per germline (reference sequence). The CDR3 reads CSARAGGGYMQETQYF. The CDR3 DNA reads TGCAGTGCTAGGGCGGGGGGTGGCTACATGCAAGAGACCCAGTACTTC.

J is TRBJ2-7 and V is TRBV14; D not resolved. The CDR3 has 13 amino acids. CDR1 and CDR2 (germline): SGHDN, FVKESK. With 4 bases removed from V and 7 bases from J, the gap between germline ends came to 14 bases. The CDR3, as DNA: TGTGCCAGCAGCCTCGCTCGGGTAGGGGAGCAGTACTTC. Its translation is CASSLARVGEQYF. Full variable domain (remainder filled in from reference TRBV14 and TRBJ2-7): EAGVTQFPSHSVIEKGQTVTLRCDPISGHDNLYWYRRVMGKEIKFLLHFVKESKQDESGMPNNRFLAERTGGTYSTLKVQPAELEDSGVYFCASSLARVGEQYFGPGTRLTVT.

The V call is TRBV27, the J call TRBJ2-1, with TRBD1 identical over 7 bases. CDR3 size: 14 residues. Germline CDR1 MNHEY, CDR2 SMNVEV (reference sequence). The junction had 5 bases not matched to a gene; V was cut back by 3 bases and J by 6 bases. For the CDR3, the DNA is TGTGCCAGCAGTTTCCGGGACAGTTCCAATGAGCAGTTCTTC. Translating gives CASSFRDSSNEQFF.